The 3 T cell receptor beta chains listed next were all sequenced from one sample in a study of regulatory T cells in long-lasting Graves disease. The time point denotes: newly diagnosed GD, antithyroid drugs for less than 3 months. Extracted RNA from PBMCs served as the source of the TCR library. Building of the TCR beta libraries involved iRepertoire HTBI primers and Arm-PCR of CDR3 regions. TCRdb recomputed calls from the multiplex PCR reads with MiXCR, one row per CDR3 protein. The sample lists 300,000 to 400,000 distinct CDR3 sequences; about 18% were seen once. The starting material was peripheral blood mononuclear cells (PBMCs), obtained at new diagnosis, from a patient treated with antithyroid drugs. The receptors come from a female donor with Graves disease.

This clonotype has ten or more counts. In DNA form, the CDR3 reads TGTGCCACCAGCAGAGATCACAGTGGGCAGGGCTGGACTGAAGCTTTCTTT. Translation: CATSRDHSGQGWTEAFF. This rearrangement joins TRBV15 to TRBJ1-1, with a tentative D call TRBD1 (5 bases). This CDR3 contains 17 residues. V was pared by 0 bases and J by 5 bases, with 19 bases between. CDR1 is LNHNV and CDR2 is YYDKDF in the germline V gene (reference sequence).

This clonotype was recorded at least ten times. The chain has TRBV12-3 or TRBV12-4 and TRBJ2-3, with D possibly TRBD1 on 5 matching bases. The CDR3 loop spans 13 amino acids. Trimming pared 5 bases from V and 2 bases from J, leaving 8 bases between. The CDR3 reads CASSPQDTDTQYF. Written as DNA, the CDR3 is TGTGCCAGCAGTCCACAGGACACAGATACGCAGTATTTT.

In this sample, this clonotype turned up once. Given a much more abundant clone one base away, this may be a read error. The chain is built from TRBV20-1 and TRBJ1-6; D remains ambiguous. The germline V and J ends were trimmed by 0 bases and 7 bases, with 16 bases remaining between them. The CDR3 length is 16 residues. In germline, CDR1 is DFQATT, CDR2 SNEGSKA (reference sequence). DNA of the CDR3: TGCAGTGCTAGAGATAGGATTGGGCGGCTAAATTCACCCCTCCACTTT. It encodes CSARDRIGRLNSPLHF.